The rows below give T cell receptor beta chains drawn from one sample of a study of blood T cells in healthy people across ages. TCRdb reprocessed the 5' RACE reads with MiXCR, giving one entry per CDR3 protein. The profile shows 270,000 or so distinct CDR3 sequences, about 25% of them singletons. The sequencing input was blood. Receptor source: a woman aged 70-85 years in good health. The CDR3 runs from the conserved cysteine through the conserved F or W. Each record gives: clone size, V gene, J gene, D gene, CDR3 DNA, CDR3 protein. The D gene is left open where the match is weak. Expanded clones get a size class; other rows say once, few or many, or leave the size out.

NA	TRBV20-1	TRBJ1-4	NA	TGCAGTGCTAGCTCATATGGTGAAAAACTGTTTTTT	CSASSYGEKLFF
NA	TRBV20-1	TRBJ2-7	TRBD2	TGCAGTGCTAGAGATTCGGGAGGGCGGTACGAGCAGTACTTC	CSARDSGGRYEQYF
NA	TRBV6-4	TRBJ1-6	NA	TGTGCCAGCAGTGTGGGGCAGAATAATTCACCCCTCCACTTT	CASSVGQNNSPLHF
few	TRBV7-3	TRBJ2-1	NA	TGTGCCAGCAGCTTGGGGGGAACAGGTGAGCAGTTCTTC	CASSLGGTGEQFF
NA	TRBV7-2	TRBJ1-3	NA	TGTGCCAGCAGCTTCAGTGGCTCTGGAAACACCATATATTTT	CASSFSGSGNTIYF
few	TRBV7-2	TRBJ1-2	NA	TGTGCCAGCAGCTTAGGAAAGAATGGCTACACCTTC	CASSLGKNGYTF
NA	TRBV28	TRBJ2-4	NA	TGTGCCAGCTGCGGGTCTCCAGAAAACATTCAGTACTTC	CASCGSPENIQYF
few	TRBV24-1	TRBJ2-1	NA	TGTGCCACCAGTGATCCAGGGCGCCCGAGGGACAATGAGCAGTTCTTC	CATSDPGRPRDNEQFF
NA	TRBV15	TRBJ2-7	NA	TGTGCCACCAGTACGCGGAACTCCTACGAGCAGTACTTC	CATSTRNSYEQYF
few	TRBV3-1	TRBJ2-3	NA	TGTGCCAGCAGCCAACGAGATACGCAGTATTTT	CASSQRDTQYF
NA	TRBV6-5	TRBJ2-7	NA	TGTGCCAGCAGTTACTCGAATCCGGGGAGCTCCTACGAGCAGTACTTC	CASSYSNPGSSYEQYF
NA	TRBV5-1	TRBJ2-1	TRBD2	TGCGCCAGCAGCCCTCGGGGGGTAGGCTACAATGAGCAGTTCTTC	CASSPRGVGYNEQFF
NA	TRBV20-1	TRBJ2-1	TRBD1	TGCAGTGCTGACAGGGGGGTCAATGAGCAGTTCTTC	CSADRGVNEQFF
NA	TRBV4-2	TRBJ1-4	NA	TGTGCCAGCAGCCAAAATGCGAAGGGGGCTAATGAAAAACTGTTTTTT	CASSQNAKGANEKLFF
NA	TRBV21-1	TRBJ2-3	NA	TGTGCCAGCAGCAAAGGGGAGCGGGAGTACGGCACAGATACGCAGTATTTT	CASSKGEREYGTDTQYF
once	TRBV5-1	TRBJ1-1	TRBD1	TGCGCCAGCAGCTCGGACAGGGGGAGTACTGAAGCTTTCTTT	CASSSDRGSTEAFF
NA	TRBV10-2	TRBJ2-5	NA	TGCGCCAGCAGGGGTAGGGTCCAAGAGACCCAGTACTTC	CASRGRVQETQYF
NA	TRBV7-8	TRBJ2-3	TRBD1	TGTGCCAGCAGCATGTTGACAGGGGTATCAGAAGATACGCAGTATTTT	CASSMLTGVSEDTQYF
NA	TRBV20-1	TRBJ2-7	TRBD2	TGCAGTGCTATGCCAGCGGGAGACTGCGAGCAGTACTTC	CSAMPAGDCEQYF
many	TRBV7-9	TRBJ2-6	NA	TGTGCCAGCAGCTTAGCGGGCTCTGGGGCCAACGTCCTGACTTTC	CASSLAGSGANVLTF
few	TRBV7-9	TRBJ1-5	NA	TGTGCCAGCAGCTCATCTCGGACTGACAATCAGCCCCAGCATTTT	CASSSSRTDNQPQHF
NA	TRBV7-6	TRBJ1-6	TRBD1	TGTGCCAGCAGCCCTCGAGTGGGACAGGACTCACCCCTCCACTTT	CASSPRVGQDSPLHF
many	TRBV29-1	TRBJ1-1	NA	TGCAGCGTGGCCGACAGCCTGAACACTGAAGCTTTCTTT	CSVADSLNTEAFF
few	TRBV7-3	TRBJ1-1	NA	TGTGCCAGCAGCTTCTCCCCGAACACTGAAGCTTTCTTT	CASSFSPNTEAFF
few	TRBV5-1	TRBJ1-2	NA	TGCGCCGGCAGCTTGACACCAGATTCCTATGGCTACGCCTTC	CAGSLTPDSYGYAF
NA	TRBV15	TRBJ2-4	NA	TGTGCCACCAGCAGGACAGGAACGGGGGCCAAAAACATTCGGTACTTC	CATSRTGTGAKNIRYF
many	TRBV29-1	TRBJ1-2	TRBD1	TGCAGCGTCCTCATTGACAGGGGCAATTATGGCTACACCTTC	CSVLIDRGNYGYTF
few	TRBV6-2/TRBV6-3	TRBJ2-2	TRBD2	TGTGCCAGCAGTTACTCTACTAGCGGGAGCGGAGGGGAGCTGTTTTTT	CASSYSTSGSGGELFF
NA	TRBV29-1	TRBJ2-7	NA	TGCAGCGTTCGAGGTGCTAGAGGGAACGAACTAAACTACGAGCAGTACTTC	CSVRGARGNELNYEQYF
NA	TRBV11-2	TRBJ2-1	TRBD2	TGTGCCAGCAGCGGGTTCCACGGGAGGAATGAGCAGTTCTTC	CASSGFHGRNEQFF
NA	TRBV28	TRBJ2-2	TRBD2	TGTGCCAGCAGAGGTAGCGGGAGTTGGGATACCGGGGAGCTGTTTTTT	CASRGSGSWDTGELFF
few	TRBV5-1	TRBJ2-5	TRBD2	TGCGCCAGCAGCTCAGCCGGGACTAGCGGGGTACTGGGGTACGGAAAGACCCAGTACTTC	CASSSAGTSGVLGYGKTQYF
NA	TRBV20-1	TRBJ2-1	TRBD2	TGCAGTGCTAGTTCCGGGAGGGCCGACAATGAGCAGTTCTTC	CSASSGRADNEQFF
NA	TRBV9	TRBJ1-5	NA	TGTGCCAGCAGCAAAGCCGGGGATAGCAATCAGCCCCAGCATTTT	CASSKAGDSNQPQHF
NA	TRBV28	TRBJ1-5	NA	TGTGCCAGCAGTGCGAGTAGCAGGGACCTACTGCCCCAGCATTTT	CASSASSRDLLPQHF
few	TRBV20-1	TRBJ2-1	NA	TGCAGTGCTAGAGATCTGCTGGGGGGCGGTTTCTATGAGCAGTTCTTC	CSARDLLGGGFYEQFF
NA	TRBV12-5	TRBJ2-1	NA	TGTGCTAGTGGGGTAGCGGATCACAATGAGCAGTTCTTC	CASGVADHNEQFF
NA	TRBV2	TRBJ1-4	NA	TGTGCCAGCATGAATGGGGGACACGAGGAAAAACTGTTTTTT	CASMNGGHEEKLFF
NA	TRBV6-5	TRBJ1-4	TRBD1	TGTGCCAGCAGCATCAGGGGGGCAACTAATGAAAAACTGTTTTTT	CASSIRGATNEKLFF
few	TRBV5-1	TRBJ1-1	NA	TGCGCCAGCAGCTTGGAAGGGGCGGAGGGTGAAGCTTTCTTT	CASSLEGAEGEAFF
many	TRBV20-1	TRBJ2-5	TRBD1	TGCAGTGCTAGCGGACAGGATGTGAAGACCCAGTACTTC	CSASGQDVKTQYF
few	TRBV7-3	TRBJ1-1	NA	TGTGCCAGCAGCCTAGGGAGGCCCACTGAAGCTTTCTTT	CASSLGRPTEAFF
few	TRBV18	TRBJ1-1	NA	TGTGCCAGCTCACCAAGGGAGTATGAAGCTTTCTTT	CASSPREYEAFF
NA	TRBV20-1	TRBJ2-1	TRBD2	TGCAGTGCCGGGCAAAGCGGGAGCTCCTACAATGAGCAGTTCTTC	CSAGQSGSSYNEQFF
many	TRBV4-1	TRBJ1-6	TRBD1	TGCGCCAGCAGCCCGGTTGGTGCAGGGGGGTCACCCCTCCACTTT	CASSPVGAGGSPLHF
NA	TRBV5-1	TRBJ2-1	NA	TGCGCCAGCAGCCTCCGGGACAAGAAATTAGACTTC	CASSLRDKKLDF
NA	TRBV18	TRBJ2-7	TRBD2	TGTGCCAGCCAAACCTCGGGGGGTTACGAGCAGTACTTC	CASQTSGGYEQYF
many	TRBV7-9	TRBJ2-1	TRBD2	TGTGCCAGCAGCCCGCCCGGGACTAGCGGAAACAATGAGCAGTTCTTC	CASSPPGTSGNNEQFF
few	TRBV2	TRBJ1-5	NA	TGTGCCAGCACCGGGTCGGGTCAGCCCCAACATTTT	CASTGSGQPQHF
few	TRBV5-1	TRBJ2-1	TRBD2	TGCGCCAGCAGTGGAGCGGGAGGTTCCCAGACTCAGTTCTTC	CASSGAGGSQTQFF
few	TRBV20-1	TRBJ2-7	NA	TGCAGTGCTCTCTCGGACCGGGACTACGAGCAGTACTTC	CSALSDRDYEQYF
few	TRBV5-6	TRBJ2-1	NA	TGTGCCAGCAGCTTTGTTACGCTAGGCCAGCAGTTCTTC	CASSFVTLGQQFF
many	TRBV20-1	TRBJ2-5	TRBD1	TGCAGTGCCCTCGGACAGGACCAAGAGACCCAGTACTTC	CSALGQDQETQYF
NA	TRBV12-3/TRBV12-4	TRBJ2-2	NA	TGTGCCATTGGCGGCGTCCGCCTCACCGGGGAGCTGTTTTTT	CAIGGVRLTGELFF
few	TRBV15	TRBJ1-2	TRBD1	TGTGCCACCAGCGCGGGACAGCTGGGGGGCTACACCTTC	CATSAGQLGGYTF
few	TRBV5-6	TRBJ1-4	TRBD1	TGTGCCAGCAGCGCGGACAGGGAGCTTGGAGAAAAACTGTTTTTT	CASSADRELGEKLFF
NA	TRBV29-1	TRBJ2-4	NA	TGCAGCGTTGTCGTAGCCAAAAACATTCAGTACTTC	CSVVVAKNIQYF
NA	TRBV6-5	TRBJ2-5	NA	TGTGCCAGCAGCAGTGCGTCTATTGGGGGGGAGACCCAGTACTTC	CASSSASIGGETQYF
few	TRBV2	TRBJ1-3	NA	TGTGCCAGCAGTGAAGAGGCAGGGAGCGGAAACACCATATATTTT	CASSEEAGSGNTIYF